The 20 T cell receptor beta chains listed next were all sequenced from one sample in a study of control samples from healthy donors and cancer patients. Produced via immunoSEQ multiplex PCR; TCRdb's table is partial and in-frame only. The sample lists 90,000 to 150,000 clones; 91% were seen once. The sample was blood. The receptor source for this set is a woman aged 18-29 years in good health.

The V call is TRBV19, the J call TRBJ2-3; 10 bases map to TRBD2. From germline, CDR1 is LNHDA and CDR2 SQIVND (reference sequence). V shed 7 bases and J 0 bases; nucleotides not matched to a gene: 7. This CDR3 has 16 amino acids. The CDR3 sequence is CASTPGTSASTDTQYF. The CDR3 DNA reads TGTGCCAGTACCCCTGGGACTAGCGCTAGCACAGATACGCAGTATTTT.

The genes are TRBV12-5 and TRBJ2-3; 8 bases align to TRBD2. CDR1 is LGHNT and CDR2 is FRNRAP in the germline V gene. The CDR3 runs to 17 residues. The V segment lost 6 bases and the J segment 3 bases; nucleotides outside the gene matches: 14. The chain's CDR3 is CASGPPLAGLKTDTQYF. CDR3 DNA: TGTGCTAGTGGACCACCGTTAGCGGGGCTCAAAACAGATACGCAGTATTTT.

The J gene is TRBJ2-6, the V gene TRBV7-3; TRBD1 agrees at 7 bases. With 0 bases clipped from V and 1 base from J, the junction kept 3 bases outside the gene matches. This CDR3 is 17 amino acids long. Germline lookup yields CDR1 SGHTA and CDR2 FQGTGA. CDR3 sequence: CASSLTGGPSGANVLTF. As DNA, the CDR3 is TGTGCCAGCAGCTTAACAGGGGGCCCTTCTGGGGCCAACGTCCTGACTTTC.

The genes are TRBV20-1 and TRBJ2-1; D gene unclear. The CDR3 has 12 amino acids. Germline-derived CDR1 and CDR2 are DFQATT and SNEGSKA (reference sequence). V shed 3 bases and J shed 7 bases, with 10 bases lying between them. CDR3 sequence: CSASSSGNEQFF. CDR3 nucleotide sequence: TGCAGTGCTAGTAGTTCTGGGAATGAGCAGTTCTTC.

The rearrangement joins TRBV7-8 to TRBJ2-5; D perhaps matches TRBD1 (6 bases). This CDR3 has 22 amino acids. CDR1 and CDR2 (germline): SGHVS, FQNEAQ. V lost 2 bases to trimming and J lost 3 bases, with 34 bases between them. This CDR3 is CASSLRLADRLLTTPNEETQYF. Here the CDR3 DNA reads TGTGCCAGCAGCTTACGCCTCGCCGACAGGCTCCTAACAACCCCCAACGAAGAGACCCAGTACTTC.

The J gene is TRBJ2-2, the V gene TRBV28; 10 positions match TRBD1. The CDR3 length is 16 residues. The germline gives CDR1 MDHEN, CDR2 SYDVKM. V shed 2 bases, J shed 7 bases, and the junction held 7 bases outside the gene matches. The CDR3, as DNA: TGTGCCAGCAGTTTAGGGACAGGGGAACACGGCGGGGAGCTGTTTTTT. Its translation: CASSLGTGEHGGELFF. Full variable domain (outside the CDR3, taken from reference TRBV28 and TRBJ2-2): DVKVTQSSRYLVKRTGEKVFLECVQDMDHENMFWYRQDPGLGLRLIYFSYDVKMKEKGDIPEGYSVSREKKERFSLILESASTNQTSMYLCASSLGTGEHGGELFFGEGSRLTVL.

This clone was picked up one time. For the CDR3, the DNA is TGTGCCAGCAGCTCAGGGTCGGCTAACTATGGCTACACCTTC. Its protein is CASSSGSANYGYTF. The rearrangement joins TRBV6-6 to TRBJ1-2; D is possibly TRBD1 (5 bases). The length of the CDR3 is 14 residues. Trimming shortened V by 6 bases and J by 0 bases, and 11 bases separated the two germline ends. Germline values: CDR1 MNHNY, CDR2 SVGAGI (reference sequence).

This sequence joins TRBV5-1 and TRBJ2-3; 11 positions agree with TRBD2. CDR1 is SGHRS, CDR2 YFSETQ, per germline. CDR3 size: 17 residues. The trim removed 1 base at V and 3 bases at J, leaving 7 bases unmatched. As DNA, the CDR3 is TGCGCCAGCAGCTTGACATCCGGGACTAGCGGAACAGATACGCAGTATTTT. Translating gives CASSLTSGTSGTDTQYF.

The chain joins TRBV12-3 or TRBV12-4 to TRBJ2-3; D unclear. V lost 6 bases and J lost 7, with 14 bases in between. The CDR3 is made up of 13 amino acids. CDR3 sequence (DNA): TGTGCCAGCAGAGAAGACTTTCATCATACGCAGTATTTT. Protein sequence: CASREDFHHTQYF.

Here the CDR3 DNA reads TGTGCCAGCAGCTTAGGGACTTCAGTAACTAATGAAAAACTGTTTTTT. Translating gives CASSLGTSVTNEKLFF. The chain uses TRBV11-2 and TRBJ1-4; D remains ambiguous. Germline V gene lookup returns CDR1 SGHAT and CDR2 FQNNGV. V was trimmed by 1 base and J by 1 base, leaving 10 bases between them. The CDR3 totals 16 residues.

V usage is TRBV20-1 and J usage is TRBJ1-4, with D possibly TRBD1 on 5 matching bases. V gave up 3 bases and J gave up 7 bases, with 9 bases separating them. Per germline, CDR1 DFQATT and CDR2 SNEGSKA (reference sequence). CDR3 length equals 12 residues. The CDR3 DNA follows: TGCAGTGCTAGTACGGACACTGAAAAACTGTTTTTT. It encodes CSASTDTEKLFF.

This clone was seen a single time. This chain's CDR3 is CASSDRGADTQYF. DNA of the CDR3: TGTGCCAGTAGCGACAGGGGGGCAGATACGCAGTATTTT. The chain links TRBV19 to TRBJ2-3; 9 positions match TRBD1. The CDR3 is made up of 13 amino acids. J gave up 4 bases and V 6 bases, and 2 bases lay outside the gene matches. Germline assignment: CDR1 LNHDA and CDR2 SQIVND (reference sequence).

This clone was seen a single time. J is TRBJ2-2 and V is TRBV28; D is possibly TRBD2 (6 bases). The CDR3 has 15 residues. CDR1 is MDHEN, CDR2 SYDVKM, per germline. The V end lost 6 bases, the J end lost 2 bases, and 13 bases lay between the germline ends. The DNA for the CDR3 is TGTGCCAGCAGGATGGGACTGAGCAACACCGGGGAGCTGTTTTTT. The encoded protein is CASRMGLSNTGELFF.

Worth noting for this clone: Other nucleotide sequences from this sample produce the same CDR3. The chain joins TRBV24-1 to TRBJ2-2; possibly TRBD2 for D (6 bases). Trimming took off 7 bases at V and 0 bases at J, with 8 bases between the two ends. This CDR3 spans 14 amino acids. Germline V CDR1 and CDR2: KGHDR, SFDVKD. CDR3 bases: TGTGCCACCAGATCGGGGGCGAACACCGGGGAGCTGTTTTTT. Protein sequence: CATRSGANTGELFF.

The chain couples TRBV29-1 to TRBJ2-7; D unresolved. Germline CDR1 is SQVTM and CDR2 is ANQGSEA. V lost 4 bases and J lost 1, with 8 bases in between. The CDR3 has 12 amino acids. The CDR3 bases are TGCAGCGTTGTTGGCAGTTCCTACGAGCAGTACTTC. Encoded protein: CSVVGSSYEQYF.

This clone has just one count. V and J are TRBV4-3 and TRBJ2-2; the D gene is possibly TRBD2 (6 bases). The V and J ends lost 0 bases and 4 bases respectively, with 15 bases between them. CDR3 size: 17 residues. The V gene's germline CDR1 is LGHNA and CDR2 YSLEER. CDR3 loop: CASSQEGPSVVTGELFF. In nucleotides, the CDR3 is TGCGCCAGCAGCCAAGAAGGGCCTAGCGTGGTCACCGGGGAGCTGTTTTTT.

The V gene is TRBV19, the J gene TRBJ2-1; 9 nucleotides align to TRBD2. V shed 3 bases and J 1 base; nucleotides not matched to a gene: 1. The CDR3 contains 15 residues. Germline V gives CDR1 LNHDA, CDR2 SQIVND (reference sequence). The CDR3 DNA follows: TGTGCCAGTAGTATTAGCGGGAGATCCTACAATGAGCAGTTCTTC. Its protein product is CASSISGRSYNEQFF.

The chain combines TRBV5-8 with TRBJ1-5, with 8 bases identical to TRBD1. J gave up 2 bases and V 0 bases, and 1 base lay outside the gene matches. CDR3 length equals 15 residues. Germline loops: CDR1 SGHTS, CDR2 YDEGEE. Here the CDR3 reads CASSLVQGGNQPQHF. The DNA of the CDR3 is TGTGCCAGCAGCTTGGTACAGGGGGGCAATCAGCCCCAGCATTTT.

The CDR3 DNA sequence: TGTGCCAACGGACTAGTGGGCTCCAATGAGCAGTTCTTC. It is translated as CANGLVGSNEQFF. V gene TRBV2 combines with J gene TRBJ2-1; 7 nucleotides line up with TRBD2. The V gene's germline CDR1 is SNHLY and CDR2 FYNNEI. With V trimmed by 10 bases and J by 6 bases, 9 bases remained unmatched. The CDR3 spans 13 residues.

The chain employs TRBV3-1 (or the pseudogene TRBV3-2) and TRBJ2-7; 15 bases agree with TRBD2. Trimming cost V 0 bases and J 2 bases; bases outside gene matches: 2. The CDR3 contains 17 residues. Germline V gene sequence: CDR1 LGHDT, CDR2 YNNKEL (reference sequence). In DNA form, the CDR3 reads TGTGCCAGCAGCCAAGAGGGACTAGCGGGAGGTGCCTACGAGCAGTACTTC. Translating gives CASSQEGLAGGAYEQYF.